These 2 T cell receptor beta chains were sequenced from one sample in a study of blood T cell repertoires in COVID-19. Produced via immunoSEQ multiplex PCR; TCRdb's table is partial and in-frame only. This sample has some 150,000 clones; 87% occur once, and the top ten carry 4% to 5%. The sequenced sample was peripheral blood. These receptor sequences come from a woman aged 55 to 70 with active or convalescent COVID-19.

The CDR3 loop is CAGGGAMVTEAFF. For the CDR3, the DNA is TGTGCCGGAGGGGGGGCGATGGTCACTGAAGCTTTCTTT. The V call is TRBV2, the J call TRBJ1-1, with D possibly being TRBD1 (6 bases). There are 13 residues in the CDR3. V lost 11 bases and J 4 bases, leaving 17 bases between the germline ends. Looked up from germline, CDR1 is SNHLY and CDR2 is FYNNEI.

V is TRBV19 and J is TRBJ1-6; 7 bases are shared with TRBD1. The CDR3 extends over 15 amino acids. Germline-derived CDR1 and CDR2 are LNHDA and SQIVND (reference sequence). V dropped 5 bases and J dropped 5; count of bases not matched to a gene: 6. The CDR3 DNA sequence: TGTGCCAGTAGTGCCCTCGACAGGGATAATTCACCCCTCCACTTT. It encodes CASSALDRDNSPLHF.